Listed below are T cell receptor beta chains from one sample, sequenced in a study of T cell responses to AZD1222 COVID-19 vaccine. Repertoires were generated with immunoSEQ multiplex PCR, while TCRdb's copy carries only in-frame clones and drops some. The sample yields 100,000 to 150,000 clones, about 90% seen once. Sequences were derived from peripheral blood, sampled on day 0 of AZD1222 vaccination. The receptor source for this set is an adult in good health. The CDR3 runs from the conserved cysteine through the conserved F or W. A D gene is named only where the DNA matches it firmly. Some rows mark clone size as missing; the rest say once, few, many or name a class of expanded clone.

>TRBV6-2/TRBV6-3|.|TRBJ1-2|many
CASSPGGLRGYTF
TGTGCCAGCAGTCCCGGGGGCTTGCGGGGCTACACCTTC
>TRBV4-2|.|TRBJ2-3|.
CASSQSLTSDTQYF
TGTGCCAGCAGCCAATCCCTGACCTCAGATACGCAGTATTTT
>TRBV9|.|TRBJ1-3|.
CASSPRTPGTGNTIYF
TGTGCCAGCAGCCCAAGAACCCCCGGGACTGGAAACACCATATATTTT
>TRBV6-5|.|TRBJ1-2|.
CATGANYGYTF
TGTGCCACGGGGGCTAACTATGGCTACACCTTC
>TRBV11-3|TRBD1|TRBJ2-2|.
CASSLRGLQGTGELFF
TGTGCCAGCAGCTTACGCGGCTTACAGGGGACCGGGGAGCTGTTTTTT
>TRBV27|TRBD1|TRBJ1-2|.
CASSIYPAGGDGYTF
TGTGCCAGCAGTATATATCCCGCAGGGGGCGATGGCTACACCTTC
>TRBV27|.|TRBJ2-3|.
CASSLSPGGTDTQYF
TGTGCCAGCAGTTTATCGCCAGGGGGGACAGATACGCAGTATTTT
>TRBV6-2/TRBV6-3|.|TRBJ1-1|.
CASSRPGRLNTEAFF
TGTGCCAGCAGTCGACCGGGACGTTTGAACACTGAAGCTTTCTTT
>TRBV19|TRBD1|TRBJ2-7|.
CASSRLTGTSYEQYF
TGTGCCAGTAGTCGCTTGACAGGGACATCCTACGAGCAGTACTTC
>TRBV18|TRBD2|TRBJ2-7|once
CASSPPAVAGPSSYEQYF
TGTGCCAGCTCACCACCAGCGGTAGCGGGTCCTAGCTCCTACGAGCAGTACTTC
>TRBV7-9|TRBD2|TRBJ2-5|.
CASSFDGGETQYF
TGTGCCAGCAGTTTCGACGGGGGGGAGACCCAGTACTTC
>TRBV5-5|.|TRBJ2-7|.
CASSLRPQLLSYEQYF
TGTGCCAGCAGCTTGCGCCCCCAACTACTGAGCTACGAGCAGTACTTC
>TRBV6-5|.|TRBJ2-5|.
CASSYRRGETQYF
TGTGCCAGCAGTTACCGCAGGGGTGAGACCCAGTACTTC
>TRBV19|.|TRBJ1-2|.
CASSIDHKQSSGYTF
TGTGCCAGTAGTATAGATCATAAACAGTCCAGCGGCTACACCTTC
>TRBV5-1|.|TRBJ2-2|.
CASSRKELNTGELFF
TGCGCCAGCAGCCGAAAGGAACTTAACACCGGGGAGCTGTTTTTT
>TRBV27|TRBD2|TRBJ2-3|few
CASSSLAGGTDTQYF
TGTGCCAGCAGTTCACTAGCGGGAGGGACAGATACGCAGTATTTT
>TRBV28|TRBD1|TRBJ1-2|.
CASSFRGHGYTF
TGTGCCAGCAGTTTCAGGGGGCATGGCTACACCTTC
>TRBV6-5|TRBD1|TRBJ1-1|.
CASSYEGANTEAFF
TGTGCCAGCAGTTACGAGGGGGCGAACACTGAAGCTTTCTTT
>TRBV29-1|TRBD1|TRBJ2-5|.
CSVQRTGQETQYF
TGCAGCGTTCAAAGGACAGGTCAAGAGACCCAGTACTTC
>TRBV2|.|TRBJ1-6|.
CASSHEGGRNNSPLHF
TGTGCCAGCAGCCACGAGGGGGGGCGGAATAATTCACCCCTCCACTTT
>TRBV3-1/TRBV3-2|.|TRBJ1-1|.
CASSQDGEGIDTEAFF
TGTGCCAGCAGCCAAGATGGGGAGGGGATAGACACTGAAGCTTTCTTT
>TRBV28|.|TRBJ2-7|.
CASRKASAYEQYF
TGTGCCAGCAGGAAGGCGAGTGCCTACGAGCAGTACTTC
>TRBV6-2/TRBV6-3|TRBD1|TRBJ1-6|.
CASSFLRTGVRNSPLHF
TGTGCCAGCAGTTTCCTCCGGACAGGCGTCCGTAATTCACCCCTCCACTTT
>TRBV24-1|TRBD1|TRBJ1-2|.
CATSDWTGGHGYTF
TGTGCCACCAGTGATTGGACAGGGGGCCATGGCTACACCTTC
>TRBV2|.|TRBJ2-7|once
CASSDPVWRNEQYF
TGTGCCAGCAGTGATCCAGTCTGGCGTAACGAGCAGTACTTC
>TRBV7-2|.|TRBJ2-7|.
CASSRTVGGTYEQYF
TGTGCCAGCAGCCGGACGGTGGGAGGCACCTACGAGCAGTACTTC
>TRBV18|TRBD2|TRBJ2-7|.
CASSPTTGGLEQYF
TGTGCCAGCTCACCGACAACGGGGGGGCTCGAGCAGTACTTC